This T cell receptor (beta chain) comes out of a study of TIL therapy for anti-PD-1-resistant metastatic lung cancer. Study summary: Patients then received nivolumab; progressors got lymphodepletion, TIL and IL-2. Half of patients were current or former smokers. Tumors carried a median approximately 1.6 non-synonymous mutations per megabase. Median patient age was 54, ranging roughly 38-85 years.

Sequencing used immunoSEQ v3. TCRdb's copy holds only in-frame clones and misses some; the assay was immunoSEQ multiplex PCR. This table holds 12,000 or so clones, nearly 80% found once. Time point of the sample: pre-treatment sample, taken before nivolumab and TIL therapy. The TCR originated in a person aged 25 to 80 with non-small cell lung cancer. Sequencing was performed on blood, taken at baseline.

In nucleotides, the CDR3 is TGTGCCAGCAGCCCCCGACCCTACGAGCAGTACTTC. Translation gives CASSPRPYEQYF. J is TRBJ2-7 and V is TRBV11-2, with D unresolved. V dropped 5 bases and J dropped 2 bases, with 7 bases sitting between them. The CDR3 consists of 12 residues. CDR1 is SGHAT and CDR2 is FQNNGV in the germline V gene.